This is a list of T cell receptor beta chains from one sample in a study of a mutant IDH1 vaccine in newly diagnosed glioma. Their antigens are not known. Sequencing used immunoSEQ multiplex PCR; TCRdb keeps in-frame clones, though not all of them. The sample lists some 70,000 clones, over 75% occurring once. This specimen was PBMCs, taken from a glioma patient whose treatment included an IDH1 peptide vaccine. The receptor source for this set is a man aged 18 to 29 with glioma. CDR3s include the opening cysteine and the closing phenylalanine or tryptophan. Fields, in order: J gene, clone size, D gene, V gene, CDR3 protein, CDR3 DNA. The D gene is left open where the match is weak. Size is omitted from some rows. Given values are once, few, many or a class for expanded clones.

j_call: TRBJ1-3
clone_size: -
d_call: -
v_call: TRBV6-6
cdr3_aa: CASSTGRSGNTIYF
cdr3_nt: TGTGCCAGCAGTACAGGGCGCTCTGGAAACACCATATATTTT

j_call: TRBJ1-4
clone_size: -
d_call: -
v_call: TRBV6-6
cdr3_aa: CASSPWEKLFF
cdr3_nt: TGTGCCAGCAGCCCGTGGGAAAAACTGTTTTTT

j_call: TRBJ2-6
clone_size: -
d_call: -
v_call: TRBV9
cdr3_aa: CASSPRPGGANVLTF
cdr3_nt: TGTGCCAGCAGCCCCCGGCCGGGAGGGGCCAACGTCCTGACTTTC

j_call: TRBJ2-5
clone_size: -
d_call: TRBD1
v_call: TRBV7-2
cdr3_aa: CASSPGTAYQETQYF
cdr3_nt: TGTGCCAGCAGCCCCGGGACAGCGTACCAAGAGACCCAGTACTTC

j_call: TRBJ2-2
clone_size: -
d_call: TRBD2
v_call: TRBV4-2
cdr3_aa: CASSQGLAGVLGELFF
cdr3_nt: TGTGCCAGCAGCCAGGGACTAGCGGGAGTTCTTGGGGAGCTGTTTTTT

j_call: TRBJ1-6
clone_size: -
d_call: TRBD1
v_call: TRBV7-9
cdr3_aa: CASSLGTGVYNSPLHF
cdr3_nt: TGTGCCAGCAGCTTAGGGACAGGGGTCTATAATTCACCCCTCCACTTT

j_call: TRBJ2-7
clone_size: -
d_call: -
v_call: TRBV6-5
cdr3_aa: CASSYSNQGAYEQYF
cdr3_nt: TGTGCCAGCAGTTACTCGAACCAAGGAGCCTACGAGCAGTACTTC

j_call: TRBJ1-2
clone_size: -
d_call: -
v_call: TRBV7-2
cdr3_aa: CASSLGLQFYGYTF
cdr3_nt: TGTGCCAGCAGCTTAGGGTTACAGTTCTATGGCTACACCTTC

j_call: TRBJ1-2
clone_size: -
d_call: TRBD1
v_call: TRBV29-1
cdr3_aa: CSVEGEMNEGGPYGYTF
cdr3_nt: TGCAGCGTTGAAGGGGAGATGAATGAAGGGGGCCCCTATGGCTACACCTTC

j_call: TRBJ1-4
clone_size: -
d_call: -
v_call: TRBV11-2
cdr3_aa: CASRGEKLFF
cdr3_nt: TGTGCCAGCAGAGGTGAAAAACTGTTTTTT

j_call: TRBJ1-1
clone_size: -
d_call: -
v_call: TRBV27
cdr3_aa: CASSGLNTEAFF
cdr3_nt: TGTGCCAGCAGCGGATTGAACACTGAAGCTTTCTTT

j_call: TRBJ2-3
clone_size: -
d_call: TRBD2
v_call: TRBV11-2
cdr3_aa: CASSLKGGLAGGSTDTQYF
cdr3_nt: TGTGCCAGCAGCTTAAAGGGGGGACTAGCGGGGGGAAGCACAGATACGCAGTATTTT

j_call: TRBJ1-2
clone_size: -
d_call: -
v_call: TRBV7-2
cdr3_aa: CASTFNRGYTF
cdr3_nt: TGTGCCAGCACCTTCAACCGGGGCTACACCTTC

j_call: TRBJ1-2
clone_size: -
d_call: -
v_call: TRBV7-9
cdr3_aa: CASSLGGNYGYTF
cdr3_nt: TGTGCCAGCAGCTTAGGCGGGAACTATGGCTACACCTTC

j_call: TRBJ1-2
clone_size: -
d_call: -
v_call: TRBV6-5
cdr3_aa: CASSYGRNYGYTF
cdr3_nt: TGTGCCAGCAGTTACGGCAGGAACTATGGCTACACCTTC

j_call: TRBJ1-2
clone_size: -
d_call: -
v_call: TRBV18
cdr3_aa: CASSPSILQGKGYTF
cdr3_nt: TGTGCCAGCTCACCATCGATTCTACAGGGCAAGGGCTACACCTTC

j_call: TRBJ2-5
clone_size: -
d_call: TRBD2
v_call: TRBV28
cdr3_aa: CASSFLSFGGASGSLETQYF
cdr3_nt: TGTGCCAGCAGTTTTCTCTCTTTCGGAGGGGCTAGCGGGAGTCTAGAGACCCAGTACTTC

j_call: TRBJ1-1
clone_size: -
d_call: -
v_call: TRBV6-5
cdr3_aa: CASSSRRNTEAFF
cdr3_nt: TGTGCCAGCAGTTCTCGGCGGAACACTGAAGCTTTCTTT

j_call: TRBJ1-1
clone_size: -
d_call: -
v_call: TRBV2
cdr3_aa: CASSGDNLAFF
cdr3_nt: TGTGCCAGCAGTGGGGACAATTTGGCTTTCTTT

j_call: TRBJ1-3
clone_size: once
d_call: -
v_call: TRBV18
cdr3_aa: CATAPTVGGVVSGNTIYF
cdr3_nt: TGTGCCACCGCCCCGACAGTCGGCGGTGTGGTCTCTGGAAACACCATATATTTT

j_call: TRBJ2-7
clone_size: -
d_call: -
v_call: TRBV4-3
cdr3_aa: CASSQEGGDREQYF
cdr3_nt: TGCGCCAGCAGCCAGGAAGGGGGGGACCGCGAGCAGTACTTC

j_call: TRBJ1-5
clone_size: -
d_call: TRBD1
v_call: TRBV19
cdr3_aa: CASTLGQGYTQPQHF
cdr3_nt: TGTGCCAGTACCCTCGGACAGGGTTATACTCAGCCCCAGCATTTT

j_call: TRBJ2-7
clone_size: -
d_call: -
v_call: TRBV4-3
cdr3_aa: CASSKVVGYEQYF
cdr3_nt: TGCGCCAGCAGCAAAGTAGTGGGTTACGAGCAGTACTTC

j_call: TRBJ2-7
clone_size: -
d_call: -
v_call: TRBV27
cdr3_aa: CASSRKYRSSYEQYF
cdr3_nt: TGTGCCAGCAGCCGTAAATACAGGAGCTCCTACGAGCAGTACTTC

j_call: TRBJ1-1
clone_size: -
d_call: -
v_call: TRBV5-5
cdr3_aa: CASSFRAENTEAFF
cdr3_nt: TGTGCCAGCAGCTTCAGGGCAGAGAACACTGAAGCTTTCTTT

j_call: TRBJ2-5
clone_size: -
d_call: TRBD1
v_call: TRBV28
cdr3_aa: CASSLRKQTGLETQYF
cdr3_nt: TGTGCCAGCAGTTTACGGAAGCAGACAGGGCTGGAGACCCAGTACTTC

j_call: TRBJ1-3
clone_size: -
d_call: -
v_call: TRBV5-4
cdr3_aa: CASSSYFSGNTIYF
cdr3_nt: TGTGCCAGCAGCTCCTACTTCTCTGGAAACACCATATATTTT

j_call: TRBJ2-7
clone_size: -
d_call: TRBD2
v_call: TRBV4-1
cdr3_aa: CASSQELAGDEQYF
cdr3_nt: TGCGCCAGCAGCCAAGAGCTAGCGGGAGACGAGCAGTACTTC

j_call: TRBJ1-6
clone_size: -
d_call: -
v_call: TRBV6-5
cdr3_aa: CASRASGKSSSPLHF
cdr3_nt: TGTGCCAGCAGGGCTTCAGGGAAGTCGAGTTCACCCCTCCACTTT